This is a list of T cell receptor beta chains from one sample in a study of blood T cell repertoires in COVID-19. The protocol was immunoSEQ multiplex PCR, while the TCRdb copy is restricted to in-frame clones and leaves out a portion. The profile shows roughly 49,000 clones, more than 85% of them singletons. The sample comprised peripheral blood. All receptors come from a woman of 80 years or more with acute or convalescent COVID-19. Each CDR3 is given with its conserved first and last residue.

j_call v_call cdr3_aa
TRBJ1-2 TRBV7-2 CASSGDRENYGYTF
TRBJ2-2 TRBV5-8 CASSLGLAGNTGELFF
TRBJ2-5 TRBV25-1 CASSDRTGRETQYF
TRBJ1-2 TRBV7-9 CASTRATGTYGYTF
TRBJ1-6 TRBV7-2 CASSTHRGLGSPLHF
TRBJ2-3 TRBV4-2 CASSQDPTSGSRNTQYF
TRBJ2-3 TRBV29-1 CSVGAGTASTDTQYF
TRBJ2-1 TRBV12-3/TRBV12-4 CASSNGPQGEQFF
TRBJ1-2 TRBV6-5 CASTRDNGYGYTF
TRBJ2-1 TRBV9 CASSVGGSALNNEQFF
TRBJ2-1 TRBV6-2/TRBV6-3 CASSYFPAKRATYNEQFF
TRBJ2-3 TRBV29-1 CSVDNRGQTDTQYF
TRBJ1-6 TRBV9 CASSWDRENNSPLHF
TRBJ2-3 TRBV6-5 CASSYVAGLNTQYF
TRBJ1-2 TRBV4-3 CASSQANSYGYTF
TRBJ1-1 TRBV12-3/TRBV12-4 CASSRQENTEAFF
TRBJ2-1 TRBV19 CASSAHGTSGSNEQFF
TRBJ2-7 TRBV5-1 CASSLEGLLAGDEQYF
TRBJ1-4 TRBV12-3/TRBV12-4 CASGLNEKLFF
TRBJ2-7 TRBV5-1 CASRTLPGQTYEQYF
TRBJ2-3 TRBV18 CASSSSGSTDTQYF
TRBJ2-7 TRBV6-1 CASSEAPGSSGYEQYF
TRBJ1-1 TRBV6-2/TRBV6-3 CASSFMHMNTEAFF
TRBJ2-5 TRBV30 CAWSPFTTSPETQYF
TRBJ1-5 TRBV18 CASSPAEQGTSNQPQHF
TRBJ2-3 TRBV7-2 CASSLETRQYTQYF
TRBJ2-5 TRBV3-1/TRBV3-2 CASSKVGGGRGETQYF
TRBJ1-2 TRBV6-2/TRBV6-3 CASSAQGNYGYTF
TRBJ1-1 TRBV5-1 CASSLTGGPEAFF
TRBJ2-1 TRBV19 CASISGGRAGNEQFF
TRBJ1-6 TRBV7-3 CASSFGGNSPLHF
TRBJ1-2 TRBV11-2 CASKLRATVLGYTF